This entry describes one T cell receptor beta chain. This sample is part of a study of blood T cell repertoires in COVID-19. In germline, CDR1 is SGHTA, CDR2 FQGTGA. V was cut by 2 bases and J by 2 bases, with 13 bases left in between. The CDR3 consists of 15 residues. Repertoires were generated with immunoSEQ multiplex PCR, while TCRdb's copy carries only in-frame clones and drops some. This sample carries about 43,000 clones, 85% to 90% of them seen once, and the ten largest clones take about 9%. This sequence joins TRBV7-3 and TRBJ2-7; D is uncertain. The sequenced sample was peripheral blood. This TCR was recovered from a human donor in a cohort sampled during active COVID-19. CDR3 amino acids: CASSLGFGGTYEQYF. The CDR3 region has the DNA TGTGCCAGCAGCTTAGGCTTCGGCGGAACCTACGAGCAGTACTTC. Supplemented by reference TRBV7-3 and TRBJ2-7, the full variable domain reads GAGVSQTPSNKVTEKGKYVELRCDPISGHTALYWYRQSLGQGPEFLIYFQGTGAADDSGLPNDRFFAVRPEGSVSTLKIQRTERGDSAVYLCASSLGFGGTYEQYFGPGTRLTVT.